What follows are 17 T cell receptor beta chains derived from one specimen sequenced in a study of cytomegalovirus exposure and HLA in healthy donors. The primer mix had 60 Vbeta and 13 Jbeta primers. Profiling relied on immunoSEQ multiplex PCR, and the TCRdb table lists in-frame clones only, not all of them. The sample holds about 110,000 clones, about 70% seen once. The sequencing input was PBMCs. The receptor source for this set is a man aged 30 to 45 in good health and CMV-seronegative.

This clone has just a few counts. The CDR3 nucleotides read TGTGCCAGTAGACCGAGACAGGGCTATGGCTACACCTTC. Its protein product is CASRPRQGYGYTF. The V call is TRBV19, the J call TRBJ1-2; TRBD1 aligns across 7 bases. The CDR3 extends over 13 amino acids. The germline gives CDR1 LNHDA, CDR2 SQIVND (reference sequence). The ends lost 6 bases at V and 4 bases at J; junction bases unmatched: 5.

The rearrangement joins TRBV28 to TRBJ1-5, with 7 bases lining up with TRBD1. V shed 6 bases, J shed 0 bases, and the junction held 5 bases outside the gene matches. CDR3 length equals 15 residues. Germline V gene data show CDR1 as MDHEN and CDR2 as SYDVKM. The DNA for the CDR3 is TGTGCCAGCAGGGAGACAGGGAATAGCAATCAGCCCCAGCATTTT. Protein sequence: CASRETGNSNQPQHF.

V and J are TRBV4-3 and TRBJ2-1; 11 nucleotides agree with TRBD2. Germline values: CDR1 LGHNA, CDR2 YSLEER. V lost 6 bases to trimming and J lost 0 bases; unmatched junction nucleotides: 4. The CDR3 length is 16 residues. CDR3 nucleotide sequence: TGCGCCAGCAGTCTTACTAGCGGGAGCTCCTACAATGAGCAGTTCTTC. This codes for CASSLTSGSSYNEQFF.

The rearrangement uses TRBV9 and TRBJ2-5; 11 nucleotides agree with TRBD1. Germline CDR1 and CDR2: SGDLS and YYNGEE. With 6 bases clipped from V and 5 bases from J, the junction kept 9 bases outside the gene matches. CDR3 length: 15 residues. CDR3 sequence reads: CASTRMGTGGETQYF. DNA of the CDR3: TGTGCCAGCACCCGTATGGGGACAGGGGGTGAGACCCAGTACTTC.

The chain joins TRBV19 to TRBJ1-2; D ambiguous. Germline V gene lookup returns CDR1 LNHDA and CDR2 SQIVND (reference sequence). Between the trimmed V and J ends, which lost 7 bases and 5 bases, there was a span of 14 bases. The CDR3 has 13 amino acids. CDR3 region: CASKVVGPYGYTF. CDR3 bases: TGTGCCAGTAAAGTCGTGGGCCCATATGGCTACACCTTC.

The chain is built from TRBV28 and TRBJ1-5; perhaps TRBD1 as D (5 bases). The CDR3 totals 15 residues. V lost 3 bases, J lost 6 bases, and 15 bases lay in between. CDR1 is MDHEN and CDR2 is SYDVKM in the germline V gene. The CDR3 here is CASSFLTGQGQPQHF. In DNA form, the CDR3 reads TGTGCCAGCAGTTTCCTCACCGGGCAGGGTCAGCCCCAGCATTTT.

The CDR3 coding sequence is TGTGCCAGTAGCAATACCCCCTCTAGCGGGAGGTTCGGAGATACGCAGTATTTT. It yields the protein CASSNTPSSGRFGDTQYF. The chain is built from TRBV19 and TRBJ2-3; 11 nucleotides match TRBD2. Looked up from germline, CDR1 is LNHDA and CDR2 is SQIVND (reference sequence). V trimming: 6 bases; J trimming: 5 bases; junction bases outside the gene matches: 16. The CDR3 sequence is 18 residues long.

Comments on this clone: Other DNA sequences in the same sample also yield this CDR3. The rearrangement uses TRBV5-4 and TRBJ1-1; D may be TRBD1 (5 bases). V was shortened by 1 base and J by 5 bases, with 12 bases between the two germline ends. CDR1 and CDR2 (germline): SGHNT, YYREEE (reference sequence). The CDR3 has 14 residues. The CDR3 region is CASSLWGEGTEAFF. CDR3 coding DNA: TGTGCCAGCAGCTTGTGGGGGGAGGGGACTGAAGCTTTCTTT.

The CDR3 loop reads CAWSVSGKLFF. The DNA for the CDR3 is TGTGCCTGGAGTGTTTCGGGAAAACTGTTTTTT. The V call is TRBV30, the J call TRBJ1-4; no firm D call. Germline CDR1 and CDR2: GTSNPN and SVGIG (reference sequence). Trimming removed 0 bases from V and 10 bases from J, with 6 bases in between. The CDR3 sequence is 11 residues long.

The chain combines TRBV9 with TRBJ2-4; D is possibly TRBD2 (5 bases). Looked up from germline, CDR1 is SGDLS and CDR2 is YYNGEE. V lost 0 bases and J lost 8, with 6 bases in between. The CDR3 contains 12 residues. The chain's CDR3 is CASSVVGDIQYF. DNA of the CDR3: TGTGCCAGCAGCGTAGTGGGAGACATTCAGTACTTC. Full variable domain (remainder filled in from reference TRBV9 and TRBJ2-4): DSGVTQTPKHLITATGQRVTLRCSPRSGDLSVYWYQQSLDQGLQFLIQYYNGEERAKGNILERFSAQQFPDLHSELNLSSLELGDSALYFCASSVVGDIQYFGAGTRLSVL.

The V call is TRBV30, the J call TRBJ1-6; 7 bases map to TRBD1. V was clipped by 5 bases and J by 7 bases; unmatched bases: 5. The germline V gene has CDR1 GTSNPN and CDR2 SVGIG (reference sequence). CDR3 length equals 13 residues. CDR3 residues: CAWADRANSPLHF. The CDR3 DNA is TGTGCCTGGGCAGACAGGGCAAATTCACCCCTCCACTTT.

This clone was counted a few times. This chain links TRBV7-9 with TRBJ2-1, with 9 bases that match TRBD2. Trimming took 2 bases from V and 0 from J; bases not matched to a gene: 5. The CDR3 loop spans 17 amino acids. Germline CDR1 is SEHNR and CDR2 is FQNEAQ (reference sequence). The DNA for the CDR3 is TGTGCCAGCAGCTTAAGAGCGGGAGGCAGCTCCTACAATGAGCAGTTCTTC. Protein sequence: CASSLRAGGSSYNEQFF.

The genes are TRBV28 and TRBJ1-3; 7 nucleotides match TRBD1. Trimming removed 4 bases from V and 5 bases from J; junction bases left unmatched: 8. This CDR3 is built from 15 residues. Germline V gives CDR1 MDHEN, CDR2 SYDVKM. The DNA of the CDR3 is TGTGCCAGCAGTTCCGGGACAGTAATGCGAAACACCATATATTTT. Residues: CASSSGTVMRNTIYF.

This clone has a handful of counts. The V and J genes are TRBV7-2 and TRBJ2-1, with 8 bases identical to TRBD2. The CDR3 sequence is 16 residues long. Unmatched junction bases numbered 11, after V lost 5 bases and J lost 5 bases. Germline loops: CDR1 SGHTA, CDR2 FQGNSA. The CDR3: CASSPSGSRSNNEQFF. The CDR3 region has the DNA TGTGCCAGCAGCCCCAGCGGGAGCCGCAGCAACAATGAGCAGTTCTTC.

This clone showed up just once. J is TRBJ1-3 and V is TRBV30, with unresolved D. Germline V gives CDR1 GTSNPN, CDR2 SVGIG (reference sequence). The CDR3 totals 13 residues. The CDR3: CALRRRSGNTIYF. In DNA form, the CDR3 reads TGTGCTCTACGCAGGAGGTCTGGAAACACCATATATTTT.

The chain employs TRBV2 and TRBJ1-1, with D unclear. V gave up 5 bases and J gave up 1 base, with 14 bases separating them. The germline V gene has CDR1 SNHLY and CDR2 FYNNEI. This CDR3 is 15 amino acids long. CDR3: CASSSPVSSNTEAFF. CDR3 nucleotide sequence: TGTGCCAGCAGTTCCCCGGTCTCATCGAACACTGAAGCTTTCTTT.

This sequence joins TRBV7-9 and TRBJ2-3; D gene unclear. The germline V gene has CDR1 SEHNR and CDR2 FQNEAQ (reference sequence). V was trimmed by 5 bases and J by 6 bases, leaving 15 bases between them. The length of the CDR3 is 14 residues. CDR3 sequence: CASSRDTVSDTQYF. DNA of the CDR3: TGTGCCAGCAGCCGCGACACGGTTTCGGATACGCAGTATTTT.